This T cell receptor beta chain was profiled in a study of T cell changes during pregnancy in multiple sclerosis. The repertoire was sequenced with immunoSEQ multiplex PCR; TCRdb's copy has only in-frame clones and lacks some. This table holds fewer than 15,000 clones, 85% to 90% found once. Unmatched junction bases numbered 4, after V lost 5 bases and J lost 7 bases. CDR3 length: 15 amino acids. Germline lookup yields CDR1 MNHEY and CDR2 SMNVEV (reference sequence). The specimen comprised CD8+ T cells from peripheral blood mononuclear cells, sampled after pregnancy. The receptor's source is a female donor in good health, enrolled as a control in a pregnancy study. The chain couples TRBV27 to TRBJ2-1; 14 bases are shared with TRBD2. CDR3 sequence reads: CASSPGLAGDNEQFF. CDR3 DNA: TGTGCCAGCAGTCCGGGACTAGCGGGGGATAATGAGCAGTTCTTC.